This TCR beta chain was sequenced during a study of cytomegalovirus exposure and HLA in healthy donors. The V and J ends lost 7 bases and 2 bases respectively, with 12 bases between them. The CDR3 loop spans 14 amino acids. Germline V gene data show CDR1 as SNHLY and CDR2 as FYNNEI. The PCR ran on 60 Vbeta and 13 Jbeta primers. Clones were read by immunoSEQ multiplex PCR, and TCRdb kept only the in-frame ones, dropping some. The table shows 120,000 to 150,000 clones, with roughly 80% occurring only once. This receptor was identified in a man aged 25 to 45 in good health and CMV-seropositive. Sequenced input: PBMCs. This chain joins TRBV2 and TRBJ2-4, with D possibly being TRBD2 (6 bases). The CDR3 spells CASIREFTKNIQYF. The CDR3 DNA is TGTGCCAGCATCCGGGAGTTTACCAAAAACATTCAGTACTTC.